This is a list of T cell receptor beta chains from one sample in a study of T cell repertoires in cytomegalovirus infection. TCRdb ran MiXCR on the reads and lists one entry per CDR3 protein. The sample has some 600,000 distinct CDR3 sequences, 20% to 25% seen once. What was sequenced was CD8+ T cells from PBMCs. The receptors stem from a human donor in good health (CMV status not recorded). Some clones in this sample may be carry-over from other donors' samples. The conserved cysteine and the conserved F or W are not part of the CDR3 here.

V | CDR3
TRBV7-9 | ASSSSGGPSTDTQY
TRBV5-6 | ASSLEVGAGFTDTLY
TRBV27 | ASSSSRVIDGYT
TRBV27 | ASSLSWGGQNGYT
TRBV20-1 | SARDFGRQGETQY
TRBV27 | ASSPEQGPYTEAF
TRBV7-2 | ASSPAGAANEKLF
TRBV27 | ASSFGPEQF
TRBV3-1 | ASGVAGGYNEQF
TRBV7-8 | ASSFRTGGVYNEQF
TRBV6-6 | ASTNLARAGAEQY
TRBV2 | ATRDSWGEKLF
TRBV19 | ASSIEDPPITGELF
TRBV28 | ASSFEAGNREQF
TRBV6-2/TRBV6-3 | ASSYFWGLAGELF
TRBV29-1 | SVSRGPQDTQY
TRBV6-6 | ASSPLPGGAF
TRBV6-1 | ASTSWGREQF
TRBV6-5 | ASSYSTFAAEGARGTDTQY
TRBV4-2 | ASSQGRGSYEQY
TRBV7-8 | ASSSPGGDYYNEQF
TRBV5-1 | ASSKTEAF
TRBV20-1 | SARDEALRGAF
TRBV20-1 | SATERLAAFYNEQF
TRBV7-2 | ASSLRPRESTDTQY
TRBV20-1 | SAQGVYGYT
TRBV25-1 | ASRENTGGWGETQY
TRBV7-2 | ASSPLEGMSNQPQH
TRBV29-1 | SVEAGVGEQY
TRBV6-2/TRBV6-3 | ASSWERVVLGDTQY
TRBV12-3/TRBV12-4 | ASSMGHPMVKTQY
TRBV7-9 | ASTRPATSTDTQY
TRBV20-1 | SARTPDRENTGELF
TRBV20-1 | SASATSDYGYT
TRBV7-8 | ASSFPARATGELF
TRBV12-3/TRBV12-4 | ASRLSWAAGNTIY
TRBV29-1 | SAQNPGRRNTIY
TRBV29-1 | SVRGDTDTQY
TRBV11-2 | ASSLDRGGQISGNTIY
TRBV7-6 | ASSPTGRVTEAF
TRBV7-9 | ASSLDTFEQY
TRBV13 | ASSSRAEGRRGAYYEQY
TRBV5-4 | ASSWGTGTYEQY
TRBV6-2/TRBV6-3 | ASNPGQGRSQY
TRBV20-1 | SAIPPRSGANVLT
TRBV20-1 | SPWIDVETPEAF
TRBV7-3 | ASSLKRGSTEAF
TRBV28 | ANSPPGTYGYT
TRBV10-3 | AITDMAGISGANVLT
TRBV6-6 | ASHFGRGFQETQY
TRBV10-3 | AIINPSGNTIY
TRBV7-3 | ASSSEGLAGPQF
TRBV27 | ASSKPGLTYEQY
TRBV7-2 | ASTSGISGNTIY
TRBV28 | ASSLPVAGVNNEQF
TRBV27 | ASSFLGDFEETQY
TRBV28 | ASGPGNYNEQF
TRBV19 | ATDPGQGINEQF
TRBV6-5 | ASSYSSQAYEQY